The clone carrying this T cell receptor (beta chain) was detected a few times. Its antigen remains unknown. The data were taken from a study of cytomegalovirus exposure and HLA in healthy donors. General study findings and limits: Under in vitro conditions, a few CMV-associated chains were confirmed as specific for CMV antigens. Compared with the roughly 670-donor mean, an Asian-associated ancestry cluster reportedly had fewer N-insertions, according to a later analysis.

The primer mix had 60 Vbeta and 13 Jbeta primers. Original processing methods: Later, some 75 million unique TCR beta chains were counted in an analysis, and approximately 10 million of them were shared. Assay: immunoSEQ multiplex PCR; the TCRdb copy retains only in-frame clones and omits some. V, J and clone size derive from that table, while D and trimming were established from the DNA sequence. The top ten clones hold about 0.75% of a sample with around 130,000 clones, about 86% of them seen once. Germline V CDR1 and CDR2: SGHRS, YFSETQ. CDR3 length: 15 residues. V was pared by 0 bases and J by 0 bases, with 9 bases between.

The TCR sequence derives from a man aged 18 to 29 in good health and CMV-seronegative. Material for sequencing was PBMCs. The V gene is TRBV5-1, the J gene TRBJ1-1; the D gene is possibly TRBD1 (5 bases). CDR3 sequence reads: CASSLDRSMNTEAFF. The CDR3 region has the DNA TGCGCCAGCAGCTTGGACAGGTCCATGAACACTGAAGCTTTCTTT.